Sequencing of this T cell receptor (beta chain) was carried out in a study of blood T cell repertoires in COVID-19. V lost 5 bases to trimming and J lost 8 bases, with 18 bases between them. Per germline, CDR1 MRHNA and CDR2 SNTAGT. This CDR3 is 14 amino acids long. This table comes from immunoSEQ multiplex PCR, and its TCRdb copy is limited to in-frame clones, with some not included. The sample lists about 160,000 clones, around 84% occurring once. This clonotype was sampled from a woman in her fifties or sixties who had recovered from COVID-19. The chain uses TRBV6-4 and TRBJ1-2, with D possibly being TRBD1 (6 bases). Sequenced input: PBMCs or T cells enriched from blood (not recorded which). CDR3 loop: CASSPQQGSRGYTF. As DNA, the CDR3 is TGTGCCAGCAGTCCCCAACAGGGATCGCGCGGCTACACCTTC.